These T cell receptor beta chains were read from a single sample in a study of control samples from healthy donors and cancer patients. Generated by immunoSEQ multiplex PCR, the TCRdb table keeps only in-frame clones and is missing some. The repertoire includes around 170,000 clones, about 94% of them detected once, and 0.65% to 0.75% sits in the top ten. The sample taken for sequencing was blood. Receptor source: a woman aged 30 to 39 in good health. Both conserved end residues are part of each CDR3. The order of the fields is V gene, clone size, J gene, D gene, CDR3 protein, CDR3 DNA. D genes are given only for firm matches. Clone size is stated in some rows and not others, as once, few, many or a class when expanded.

V: TRBV4-2
size: -
J: TRBJ1-4
D: -
CDR3: CASSFLSGNEKLFF
DNA: TGTGCCAGCAGCTTTTTGTCAGGGAATGAAAAACTGTTTTTT

V: TRBV7-9
size: -
J: TRBJ2-1
D: TRBD1
CDR3: CASSTLGQGAGEQFF
DNA: TGTGCCAGCAGTACACTCGGACAGGGGGCAGGTGAGCAGTTCTTC

V: TRBV21-1
size: -
J: TRBJ2-5
D: -
CDR3: CASSIGGQIRNESQYF
DNA: TGTGCCAGCAGCATTGGGGGACAGATACGAAATGAGAGCCAGTACTTC

V: TRBV2
size: -
J: TRBJ2-5
D: TRBD2
CDR3: CASSRLAGETQYF
DNA: TGTGCCAGCAGTAGGCTAGCGGGGGAGACCCAGTACTTC

V: TRBV18
size: -
J: TRBJ2-1
D: TRBD2
CDR3: CASSPADTGLAGAGYNEQFF
DNA: TGTGCCAGCTCACCCGCGGACACAGGACTAGCGGGAGCTGGATACAATGAGCAGTTCTTC

V: TRBV27
size: -
J: TRBJ2-3
D: TRBD2
CDR3: CASSLFAGTSGRPTQGDTQYF
DNA: TGTGCCAGCAGTTTATTTGCCGGGACTAGCGGGAGGCCAACTCAGGGAGATACGCAGTATTTT

V: TRBV3-1/TRBV3-2
size: -
J: TRBJ2-7
D: -
CDR3: CASSQEGATGIYEQYF
DNA: TGTGCCAGCAGCCAAGAAGGGGCTACCGGGATTTACGAGCAGTACTTC

V: TRBV5-8
size: -
J: TRBJ2-1
D: TRBD2
CDR3: CASSFTSGRGNEQFF
DNA: TGTGCCAGCAGCTTCACTAGCGGGAGGGGGAATGAGCAGTTCTTC

V: TRBV6-4
size: -
J: TRBJ2-3
D: -
CDR3: CARHDKGGADTQYF
DNA: TGTGCCCGCCATGACAAAGGAGGAGCAGATACGCAGTATTTT

V: TRBV18
size: once
J: TRBJ2-2
D: TRBD2
CDR3: CASSQPGLAGRTGELFF
DNA: TGTGCCAGCTCCCAACCCGGACTAGCGGGACGTACCGGGGAGCTGTTTTTT

V: TRBV9
size: -
J: TRBJ1-1
D: TRBD1
CDR3: CASSPGTVNTEAFF
DNA: TGTGCCAGCAGCCCCGGGACAGTGAACACTGAAGCTTTCTTT

V: TRBV9
size: -
J: TRBJ2-2
D: -
CDR3: CASSVGRNTGELFF
DNA: TGTGCCAGCAGCGTAGGCCGGAACACCGGGGAGCTGTTTTTT

V: TRBV28
size: -
J: TRBJ1-1
D: -
CDR3: CASSLGRALRTEAFF
DNA: TGTGCCAGCAGTTTGGGCAGGGCTTTAAGAACTGAAGCTTTCTTT

V: TRBV14
size: few
J: TRBJ2-3
D: -
CDR3: CASSHTDTQYF
DNA: TGTGCCAGCAGCCACACAGATACGCAGTATTTT

V: TRBV10-3
size: -
J: TRBJ1-1
D: -
CDR3: CAISVGANTEAFF
DNA: TGTGCCATCAGTGTTGGGGCGAACACTGAAGCTTTCTTT

V: TRBV28
size: -
J: TRBJ1-6
D: -
CDR3: CASTRGNNSPLHF
DNA: TGTGCCAGCACGCGGGGGAATAATTCACCCCTCCACTTT